This T cell receptor beta chain was identified during a study of OX40 agonist ivuxolimab in advanced cancers. Study-wide context: Patients were treated with ivuxolimab, an agonistic anti-OX40 (CD134) antibody. Intravenous ivuxolimab at 0.01 to 10 mg/kg was given to patients every 2 weeks.

The CDR3 consists of 14 residues. Trimming shortened V by 5 bases and J by 2 bases, and 12 bases separated the two germline ends. Germline V gene sequence: CDR1 SEHNR, CDR2 FQNEAQ (reference sequence). Patients who had autoimmune disease history or got systemic immunosuppression were left out. TCRdb keeps only in-frame clones here, not all; method: immunoSEQ multiplex PCR. The sample consists of under 40,000 clones, about four fifths of them appearing once. The chain carries TRBV7-9 and TRBJ1-2; no clear D. Sequencing was performed on CD4+ or CD8+ T cells sorted from blood, taken in a trial of the OX40 agonist ivuxolimab. The source is an adult with an advanced solid tumor such as melanoma, head and neck, liver or kidney cancer. The CDR3 sequence: CASSPPGGNYGYTF. The DNA of the CDR3 is TGTGCCAGCAGCCCCCCAGGAGGGAACTATGGCTACACCTTC.